This T cell receptor beta chain was retrieved from a study of CD8+CD57+ T cells in acquired aplastic anemia. Findings of the study overall: The study found no significant CD8+ Simpson's diversity difference between patients and controls.

Note on this clonotype: Its antigen is as yet unknown.

Genomic DNA constituted the template upon which TCR beta VDJ and CDR3 profiling was performed. TCRdb itself ran the reads through MiXCR, one entry per CDR3 protein. Of more than 150,000 distinct CDR3 sequences in the sample, around 65% were seen once. Germline V gene lookup returns CDR1 SEHNR and CDR2 FQNEAQ (reference sequence). V was clipped by 5 bases and J by 8 bases, with 27 bases between them. This CDR3 contains 18 residues. The chain recombines TRBV7-9 with TRBJ1-4; perhaps TRBD1 as D (5 bases). The clonotype was recovered from a human donor with severe aplastic anemia or a healthy control (not recorded which). What was sequenced was sorted CD4+, CD8+, or CD8+CD57+ T cells (not recorded which) from PBMCs. CDR3: CASSDGDNHRRGNEKLFF. DNA of the CDR3: TGTGCCAGCAGCGACGGAGACAATCACCGCCGGGGGAACGAAAAACTGTTTTTT.